This T cell receptor (beta chain) was recorded in a study of T cells in Graves' hyperthyroidism and ophthalmopathy. Researchers amplified the TCR beta CDR3 regions from RNA transcripts. Using the HTBI primer set, a first-round RT-PCR was run on the TCR CDR3. In TCRdb, the multiplex PCR reads were re-called with MiXCR into one record per CDR3 protein. Of 100,000 to 130,000 distinct CDR3 sequences in the sample, more than 15% were seen once. Thyroid ultrasound and orbital computed tomography, with clinical symptoms and serum thyroxine and TRAb, informed diagnoses. The germline V gene has CDR1 SGHDT and CDR2 YYEEEE. The CDR3 covers 16 residues. Trimming pared 4 bases from V and 8 bases from J, leaving 22 bases between.

The chain recombines TRBV5-6 with TRBJ2-1, with D tentatively TRBD1 or TRBD2 (5 bases each). This TCR derives from a woman between 50 and 59 years old with Graves' hyperthyroidism. What was sequenced was blood. The CDR3 region has the DNA TGTGCCAGCAGCCAGAGGGGCAGGGCGGGCTGGCATGAGCAGTTCTTC. This translates into CASSQRGRAGWHEQFF.